This T cell receptor beta chain was documented in a study of cytomegalovirus exposure and HLA in healthy donors. CDR1 SQVTM and CDR2 ANQGSEA come from the germline V gene. With V trimmed by 4 bases and J by 2 bases, 16 bases remained unmatched. The CDR3 is 18 residues long. A multiplex PCR was run with 60 Vbeta primers and 13 Jbeta primers. Data came from immunoSEQ multiplex PCR; TCRdb stores just in-frame clones and leaves some out. The listing contains over 45,000 clones. The sequencing sample was made of PBMCs. This TCR was sampled from a woman between 40 and 50 years old in good health and CMV-seronegative. The V gene is TRBV29-1, the J gene TRBJ2-7; 11 bases align to TRBD2. The DNA for the CDR3 is TGCAGCGTTGTTTGGCTGGCTAGCGGGGGGCCAGTTGCCTACGAGCAGTACTTC. It yields the protein CSVVWLASGGPVAYEQYF.